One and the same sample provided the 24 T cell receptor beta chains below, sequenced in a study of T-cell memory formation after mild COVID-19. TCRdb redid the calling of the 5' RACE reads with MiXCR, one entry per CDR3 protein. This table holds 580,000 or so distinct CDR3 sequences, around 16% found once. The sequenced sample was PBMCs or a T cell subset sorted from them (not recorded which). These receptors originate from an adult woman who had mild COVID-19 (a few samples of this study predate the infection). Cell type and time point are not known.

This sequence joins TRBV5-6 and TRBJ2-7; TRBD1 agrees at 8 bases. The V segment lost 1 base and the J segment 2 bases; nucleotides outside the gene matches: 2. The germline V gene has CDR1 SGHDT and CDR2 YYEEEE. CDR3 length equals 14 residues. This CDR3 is CASSLHRGAYEQYF. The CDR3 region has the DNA TGTGCCAGCAGCTTGCACAGGGGGGCCTACGAGCAGTACTTC.

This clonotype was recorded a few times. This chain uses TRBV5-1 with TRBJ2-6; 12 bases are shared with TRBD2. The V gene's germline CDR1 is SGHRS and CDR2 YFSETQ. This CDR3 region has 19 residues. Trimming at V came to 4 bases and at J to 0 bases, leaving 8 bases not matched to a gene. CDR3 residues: CASSLTSGGLSSGANVLTF. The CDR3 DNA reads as TGCGCCAGCAGCCTGACTAGCGGGGGCCTTAGCTCTGGGGCCAACGTCCTGACTTTC.

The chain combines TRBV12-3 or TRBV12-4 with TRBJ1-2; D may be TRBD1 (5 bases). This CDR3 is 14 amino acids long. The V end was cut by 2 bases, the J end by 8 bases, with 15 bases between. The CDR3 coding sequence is TGTGCCAGCAGTTTAAGTGCCAGGGTTGGCGGCTACACCTTC. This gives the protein CASSLSARVGGYTF.

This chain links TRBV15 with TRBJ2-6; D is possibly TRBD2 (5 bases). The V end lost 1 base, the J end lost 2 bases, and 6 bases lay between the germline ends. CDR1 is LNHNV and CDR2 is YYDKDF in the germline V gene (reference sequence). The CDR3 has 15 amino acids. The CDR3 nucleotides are TGTGCCACCAGCAGAGTGGAGGCTGGGGCCAACGTCCTGACTTTC. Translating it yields CATSRVEAGANVLTF.

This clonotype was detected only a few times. CDR3 nucleotides: TGTGCCACCAGTGGCCCCACCCTCAGCTCCTACAATGAGCAGTTCTTC. Translated, it gives CATSGPTLSSYNEQFF. The chain combines TRBV24-1 with TRBJ2-1; the D is unclear. This CDR3 region has 16 residues. Germline values: CDR1 KGHDR, CDR2 SFDVKD. The V end was cut by 5 bases, the J end by 0 bases, with 13 bases between.

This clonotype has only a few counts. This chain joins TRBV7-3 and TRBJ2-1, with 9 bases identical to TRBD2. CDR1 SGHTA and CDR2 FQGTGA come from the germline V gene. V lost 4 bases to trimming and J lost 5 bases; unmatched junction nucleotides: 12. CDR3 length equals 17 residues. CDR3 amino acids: CASSSLGRLAGNNEQFF. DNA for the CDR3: TGTGCCAGCAGCTCTCTTGGGCGGCTAGCGGGGAACAATGAGCAGTTCTTC.

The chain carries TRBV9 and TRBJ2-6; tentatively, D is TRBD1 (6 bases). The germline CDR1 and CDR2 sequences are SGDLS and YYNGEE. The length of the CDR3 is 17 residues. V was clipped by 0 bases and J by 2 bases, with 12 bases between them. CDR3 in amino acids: CASSVAGQGAGANVLTF. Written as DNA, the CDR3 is TGTGCCAGCAGCGTAGCGGGACAAGGGGCTGGGGCCAACGTCCTGACTTTC.

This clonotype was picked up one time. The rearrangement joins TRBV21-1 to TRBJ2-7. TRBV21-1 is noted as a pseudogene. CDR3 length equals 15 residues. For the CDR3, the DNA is TGTGCCAGCAACAAAGCGGGGGTGAGGTCCTACGAGCAGTACTTC. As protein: CASNKAGVRSYEQYF.

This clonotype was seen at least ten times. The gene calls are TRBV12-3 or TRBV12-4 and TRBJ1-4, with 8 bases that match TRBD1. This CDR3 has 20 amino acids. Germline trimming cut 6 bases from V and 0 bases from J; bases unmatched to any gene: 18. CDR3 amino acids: CASRRLGQDTILATNEKLFF. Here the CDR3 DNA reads TGTGCCAGCAGGCGATTGGGACAGGACACTATCCTTGCAACTAATGAAAAACTGTTTTTT.

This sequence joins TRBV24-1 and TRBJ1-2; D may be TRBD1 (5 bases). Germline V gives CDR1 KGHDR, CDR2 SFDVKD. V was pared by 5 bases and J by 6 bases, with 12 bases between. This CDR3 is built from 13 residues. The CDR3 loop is CATSVDRMDGYTF. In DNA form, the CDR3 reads TGTGCCACCAGTGTCGACAGAATGGATGGCTACACCTTC.

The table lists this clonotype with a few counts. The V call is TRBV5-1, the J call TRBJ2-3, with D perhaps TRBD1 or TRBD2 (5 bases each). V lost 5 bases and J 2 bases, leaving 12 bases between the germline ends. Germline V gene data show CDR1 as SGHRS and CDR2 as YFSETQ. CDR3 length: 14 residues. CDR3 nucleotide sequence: TGCGCCAGCAGGGTTCGTGGGACCACAGATACGCAGTATTTT. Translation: CASRVRGTTDTQYF. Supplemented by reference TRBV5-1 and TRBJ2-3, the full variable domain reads KAGVTQTPRYLIKTRGQQVTLSCSPISGHRSVSWYQQTPGQGLQFLFEYFSETQRNKGNFPGRFSGRQFSNSRSEMNVSTLELGDSALYLCASRVRGTTDTQYFGPGTRLTVL.

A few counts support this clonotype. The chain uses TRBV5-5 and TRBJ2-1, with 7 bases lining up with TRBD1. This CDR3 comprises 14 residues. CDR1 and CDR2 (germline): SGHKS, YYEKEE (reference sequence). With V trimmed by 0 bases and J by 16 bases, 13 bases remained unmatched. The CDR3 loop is CASSLEWGYRGGFF. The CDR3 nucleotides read TGTGCCAGCAGCTTGGAATGGGGTTACAGGGGTGGCTTCTTC.

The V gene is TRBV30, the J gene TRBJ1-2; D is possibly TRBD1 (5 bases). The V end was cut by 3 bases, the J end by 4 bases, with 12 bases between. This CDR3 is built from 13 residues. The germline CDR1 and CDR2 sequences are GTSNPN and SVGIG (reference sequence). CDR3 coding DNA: TGTGCCTGGAGCTTGGGGACTGCCTATGGCTACACCTTC. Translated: CAWSLGTAYGYTF.

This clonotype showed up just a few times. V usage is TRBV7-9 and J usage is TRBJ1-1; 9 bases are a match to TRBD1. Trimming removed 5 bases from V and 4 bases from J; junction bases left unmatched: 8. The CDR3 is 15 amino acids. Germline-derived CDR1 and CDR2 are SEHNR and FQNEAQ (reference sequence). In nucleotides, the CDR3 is TGTGCCAGCAGCATACAAACGGGACAGGGCACTGAAGCTTTCTTT. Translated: CASSIQTGQGTEAFF.

CDR3 DNA sequence: TGCAGCGGGTTAGGAGGGACTAGCGGCTACAATGAGCAGTTCTTC. Translated: CSGLGGTSGYNEQFF. V is TRBV29-1 and J is TRBJ2-1; 11 bases line up with TRBD2. CDR1 and CDR2 from the germline V gene are SQVTM and ANQGSEA. The CDR3 covers 15 residues. V was clipped by 7 bases and J by 3 bases; unmatched bases: 8.

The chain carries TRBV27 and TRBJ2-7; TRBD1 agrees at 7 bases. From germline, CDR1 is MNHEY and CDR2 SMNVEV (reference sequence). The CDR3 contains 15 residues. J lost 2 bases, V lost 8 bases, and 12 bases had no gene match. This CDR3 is CASASRGRITYEQYF. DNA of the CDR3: TGTGCCAGCGCTTCCAGGGGGAGAATCACCTACGAGCAGTACTTC.

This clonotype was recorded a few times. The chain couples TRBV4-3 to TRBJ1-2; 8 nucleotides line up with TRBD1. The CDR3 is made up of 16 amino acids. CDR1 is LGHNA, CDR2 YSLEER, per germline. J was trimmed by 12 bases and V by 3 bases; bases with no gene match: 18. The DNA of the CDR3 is TGCGCCAGCAGCCACTCCTCAGGACAGGGCGGAATAGAGCACACCTTC. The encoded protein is CASSHSSGQGGIEHTF.

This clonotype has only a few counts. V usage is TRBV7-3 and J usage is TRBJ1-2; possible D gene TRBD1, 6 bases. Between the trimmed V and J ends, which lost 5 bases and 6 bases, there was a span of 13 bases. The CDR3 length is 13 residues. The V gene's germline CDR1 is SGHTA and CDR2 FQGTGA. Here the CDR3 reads CASSPGRGHGYTF. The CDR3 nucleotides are TGTGCCAGCAGCCCGGGCAGGGGTCATGGCTACACCTTC.

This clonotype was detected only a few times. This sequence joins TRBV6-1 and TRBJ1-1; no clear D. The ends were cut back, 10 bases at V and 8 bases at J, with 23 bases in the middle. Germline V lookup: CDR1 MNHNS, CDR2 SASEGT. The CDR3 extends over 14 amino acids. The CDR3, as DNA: TGTGCCACCCGACTTGAGGCCTGGGGAACAGAAGCTTTCTTT. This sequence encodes CATRLEAWGTEAFF.

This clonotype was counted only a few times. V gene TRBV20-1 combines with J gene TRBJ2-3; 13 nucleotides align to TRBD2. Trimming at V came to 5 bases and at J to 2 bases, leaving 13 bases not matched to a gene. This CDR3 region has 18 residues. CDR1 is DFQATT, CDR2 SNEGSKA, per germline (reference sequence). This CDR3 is CSAGHPGLAGLPTDTQYF. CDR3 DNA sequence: TGCAGTGCTGGCCATCCGGGACTAGCGGGACTTCCCACAGATACGCAGTATTTT.

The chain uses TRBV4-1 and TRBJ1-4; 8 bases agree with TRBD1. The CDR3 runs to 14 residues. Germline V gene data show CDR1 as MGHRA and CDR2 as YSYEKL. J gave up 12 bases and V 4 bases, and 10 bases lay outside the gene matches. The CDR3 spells CASSPRDRPFELFF. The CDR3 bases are TGCGCCAGCAGCCCCCGGGACAGGCCTTTCGAACTGTTTTTT.

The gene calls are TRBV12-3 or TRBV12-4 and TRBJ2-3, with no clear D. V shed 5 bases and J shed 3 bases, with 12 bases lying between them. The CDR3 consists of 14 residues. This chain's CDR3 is CASSLHVTTDTQYF. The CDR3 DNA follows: TGTGCCAGCAGTCTTCACGTTACGACAGATACGCAGTATTTT.

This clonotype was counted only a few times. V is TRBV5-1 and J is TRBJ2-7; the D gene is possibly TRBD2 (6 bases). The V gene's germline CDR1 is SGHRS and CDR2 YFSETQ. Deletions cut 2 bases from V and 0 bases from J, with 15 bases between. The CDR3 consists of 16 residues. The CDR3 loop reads CASSFFTSLSSYEQYF. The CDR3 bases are TGCGCCAGCAGCTTCTTCACTAGCCTGAGCTCCTACGAGCAGTACTTC.

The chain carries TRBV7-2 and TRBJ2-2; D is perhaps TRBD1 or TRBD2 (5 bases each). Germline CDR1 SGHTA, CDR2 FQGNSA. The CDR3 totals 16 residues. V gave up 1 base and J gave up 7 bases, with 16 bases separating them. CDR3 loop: CASSLEFRGRSGELFF. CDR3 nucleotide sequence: TGTGCCAGCAGCTTAGAGTTTCGGGGACGGAGCGGGGAGCTGTTTTTT.